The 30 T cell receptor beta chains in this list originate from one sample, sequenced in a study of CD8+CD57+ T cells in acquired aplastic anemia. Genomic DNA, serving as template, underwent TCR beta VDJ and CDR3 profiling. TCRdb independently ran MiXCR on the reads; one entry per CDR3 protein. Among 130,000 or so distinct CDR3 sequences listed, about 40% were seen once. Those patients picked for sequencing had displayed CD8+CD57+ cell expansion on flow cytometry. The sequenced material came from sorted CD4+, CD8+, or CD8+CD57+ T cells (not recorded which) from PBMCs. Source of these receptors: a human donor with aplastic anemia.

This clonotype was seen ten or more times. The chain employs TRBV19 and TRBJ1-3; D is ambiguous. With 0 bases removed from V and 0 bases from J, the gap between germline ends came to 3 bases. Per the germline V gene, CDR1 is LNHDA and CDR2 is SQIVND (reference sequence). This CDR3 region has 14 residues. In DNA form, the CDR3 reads TGTGCCAGTAGTATAGAGAGCTCTGGAAACACCATATATTTT. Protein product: CASSIESSGNTIYF.

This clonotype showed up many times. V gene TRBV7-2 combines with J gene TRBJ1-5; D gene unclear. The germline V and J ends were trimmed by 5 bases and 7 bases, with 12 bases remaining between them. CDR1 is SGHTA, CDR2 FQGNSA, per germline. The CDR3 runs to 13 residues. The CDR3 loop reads CASSLFFGQPQHF. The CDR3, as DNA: TGTGCCAGCAGCCTCTTTTTTGGGCAGCCCCAGCATTTT.

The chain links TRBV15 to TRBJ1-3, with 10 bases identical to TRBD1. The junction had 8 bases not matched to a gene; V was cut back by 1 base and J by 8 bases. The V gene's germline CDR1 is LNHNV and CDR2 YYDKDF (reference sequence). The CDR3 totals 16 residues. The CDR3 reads CATSRAAPGQGYTIYF. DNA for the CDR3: TGTGCCACCAGCAGAGCGGCCCCGGGACAGGGGTACACCATATATTTT.

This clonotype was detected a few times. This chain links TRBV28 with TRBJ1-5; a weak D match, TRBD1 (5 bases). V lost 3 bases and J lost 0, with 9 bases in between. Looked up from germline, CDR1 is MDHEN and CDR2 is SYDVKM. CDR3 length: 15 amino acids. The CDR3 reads CASSFGGYSNQPQHF. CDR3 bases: TGTGCCAGCAGTTTCGGGGGGTATAGCAATCAGCCCCAGCATTTT. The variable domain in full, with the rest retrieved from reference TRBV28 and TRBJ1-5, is DVKVTQSSRYLVKRTGEKVFLECVQDMDHENMFWYRQDPGLGLRLIYFSYDVKMKEKGDIPEGYSVSREKKERFSLILESASTNQTSMYLCASSFGGYSNQPQHFGDGTRLSIL.

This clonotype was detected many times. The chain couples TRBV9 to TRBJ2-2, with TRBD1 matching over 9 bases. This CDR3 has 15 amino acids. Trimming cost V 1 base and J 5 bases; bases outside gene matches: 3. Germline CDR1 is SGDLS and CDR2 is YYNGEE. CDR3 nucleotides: TGTGCCAGCAGCGTAACAGGGGGCCGGACCGGGGAGCTGTTTTTT. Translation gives CASSVTGGRTGELFF. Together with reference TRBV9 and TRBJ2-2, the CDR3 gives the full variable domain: DSGVTQTPKHLITATGQRVTLRCSPRSGDLSVYWYQQSLDQGLQFLIQYYNGEERAKGNILERFSAQQFPDLHSELNLSSLELGDSALYFCASSVTGGRTGELFFGEGSRLTVL.

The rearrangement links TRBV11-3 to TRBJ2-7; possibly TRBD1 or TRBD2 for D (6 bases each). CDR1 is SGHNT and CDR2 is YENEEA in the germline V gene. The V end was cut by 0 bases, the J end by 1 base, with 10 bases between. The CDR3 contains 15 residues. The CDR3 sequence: CASSLERGASYEQYF. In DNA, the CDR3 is TGTGCCAGCAGCTTAGAGAGGGGGGCTTCCTACGAGCAGTACTTC.

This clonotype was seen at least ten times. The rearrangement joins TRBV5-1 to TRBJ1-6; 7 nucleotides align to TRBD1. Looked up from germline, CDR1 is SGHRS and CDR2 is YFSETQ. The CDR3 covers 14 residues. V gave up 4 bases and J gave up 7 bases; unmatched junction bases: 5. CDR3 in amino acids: CASSLRDSNSPLHF. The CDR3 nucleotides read TGCGCCAGCAGCCTCCGGGACAGCAATTCACCCCTCCACTTT.

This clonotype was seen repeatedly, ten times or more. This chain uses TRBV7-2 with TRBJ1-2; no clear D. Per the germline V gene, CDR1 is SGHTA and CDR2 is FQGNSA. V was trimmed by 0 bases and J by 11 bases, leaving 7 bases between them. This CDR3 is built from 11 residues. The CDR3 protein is CASSLAPRYTF. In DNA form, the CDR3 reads TGTGCCAGCAGCTTAGCCCCCCGGTACACCTTC.

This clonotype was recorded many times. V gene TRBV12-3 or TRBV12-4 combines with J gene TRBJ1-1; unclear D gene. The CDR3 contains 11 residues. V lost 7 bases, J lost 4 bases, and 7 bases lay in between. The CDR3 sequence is CASKAFTEAFF. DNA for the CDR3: TGTGCCAGCAAAGCTTTCACTGAAGCTTTCTTT.

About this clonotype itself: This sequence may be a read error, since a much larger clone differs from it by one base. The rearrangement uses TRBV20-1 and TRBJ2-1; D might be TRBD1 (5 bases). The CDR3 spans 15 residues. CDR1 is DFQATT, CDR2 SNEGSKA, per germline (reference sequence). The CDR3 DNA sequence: TGCAGTGCTAGAGACTGGCAGGGCAATGACAATGAGCAGCTCTTC. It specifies CSARDWQGNDNEQLF.

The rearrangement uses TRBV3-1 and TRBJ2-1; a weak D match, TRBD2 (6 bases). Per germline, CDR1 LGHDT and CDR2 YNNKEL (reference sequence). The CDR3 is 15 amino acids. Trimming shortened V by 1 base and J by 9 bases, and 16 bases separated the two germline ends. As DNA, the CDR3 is TGTGCCAGCAGCCAAGTGGGGGGAAAAGGGGTTGAGCAGTTCTTC. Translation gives CASSQVGGKGVEQFF.

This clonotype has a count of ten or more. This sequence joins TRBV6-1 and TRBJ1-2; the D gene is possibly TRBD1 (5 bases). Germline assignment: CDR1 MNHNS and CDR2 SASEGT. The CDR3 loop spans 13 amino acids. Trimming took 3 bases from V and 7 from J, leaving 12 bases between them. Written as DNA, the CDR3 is TGTGCCAGCAGTGATGGGGGGAGAAGTGGCTACACCTTC. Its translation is CASSDGGRSGYTF.

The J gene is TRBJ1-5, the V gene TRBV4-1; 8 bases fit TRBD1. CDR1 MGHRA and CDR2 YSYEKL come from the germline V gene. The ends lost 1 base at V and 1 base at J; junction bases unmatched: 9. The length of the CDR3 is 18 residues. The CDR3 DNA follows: TGCGCCAGCAGCCAAGTAGGCCCAGGGGGCGGGAGCAATCAGCCCCAGCATTTT. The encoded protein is CASSQVGPGGGSNQPQHF.

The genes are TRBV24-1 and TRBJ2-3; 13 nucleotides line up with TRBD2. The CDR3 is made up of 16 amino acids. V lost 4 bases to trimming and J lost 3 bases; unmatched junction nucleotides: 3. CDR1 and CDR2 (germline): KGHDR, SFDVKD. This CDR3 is CATSDPGLAGTDTQYF. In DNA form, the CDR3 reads TGTGCCACCAGTGACCCGGGACTAGCGGGAACAGATACGCAGTATTTT.

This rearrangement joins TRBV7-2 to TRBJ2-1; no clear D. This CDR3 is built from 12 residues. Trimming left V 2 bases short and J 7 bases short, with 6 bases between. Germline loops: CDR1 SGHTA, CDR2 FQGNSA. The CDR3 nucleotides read TGTGCCAGCAGCTTACGTTGGAATGAGCAGTTCTTC. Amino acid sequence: CASSLRWNEQFF.

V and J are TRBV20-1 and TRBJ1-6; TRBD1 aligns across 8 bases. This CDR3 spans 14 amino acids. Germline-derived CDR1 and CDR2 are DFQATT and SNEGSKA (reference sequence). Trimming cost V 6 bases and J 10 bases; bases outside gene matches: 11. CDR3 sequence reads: CSALRQGPGSPLHF. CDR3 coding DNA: TGCAGTGCCCTACGACAGGGGCCTGGGTCACCCCTCCACTTT.

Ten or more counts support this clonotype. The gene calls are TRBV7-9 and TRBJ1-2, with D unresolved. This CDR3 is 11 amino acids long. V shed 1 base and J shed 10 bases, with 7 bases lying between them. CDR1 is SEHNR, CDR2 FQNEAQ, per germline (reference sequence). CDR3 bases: TGTGCCAGCAGCTTAGAGCTAGACTACACCTTC. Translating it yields CASSLELDYTF.

The CDR3 coding sequence is TGTGCCCGGACTTTCCAAGAGACCCAGTACTTC. Residues: CARTFQETQYF. V usage is TRBV25-1 and J usage is TRBJ2-5; D may be TRBD2 (5 bases). The CDR3 totals 11 residues. Trimming shortened V by 11 bases and J by 1 base, and 8 bases separated the two germline ends. Germline lookup yields CDR1 MGHDK and CDR2 SYGVNS.

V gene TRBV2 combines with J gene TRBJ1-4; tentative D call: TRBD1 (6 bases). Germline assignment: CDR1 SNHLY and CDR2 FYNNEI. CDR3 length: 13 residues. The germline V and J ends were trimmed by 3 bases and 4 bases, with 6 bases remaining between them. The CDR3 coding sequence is TGTGCCAGCAGTGAGGACAGTAATGAAAAACTGTTTTTT. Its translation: CASSEDSNEKLFF.

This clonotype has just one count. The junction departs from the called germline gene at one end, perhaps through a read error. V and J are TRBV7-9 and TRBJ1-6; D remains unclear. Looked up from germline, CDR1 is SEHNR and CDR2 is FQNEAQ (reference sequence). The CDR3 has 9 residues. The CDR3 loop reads CASSRPPHF. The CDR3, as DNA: TGTGCCAGCAGCAGACCCCCCCACTTT.

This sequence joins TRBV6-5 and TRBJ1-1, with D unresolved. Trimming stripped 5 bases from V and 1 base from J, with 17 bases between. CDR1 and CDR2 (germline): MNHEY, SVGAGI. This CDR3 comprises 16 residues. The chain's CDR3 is CASSPSVRVPNTEAFF. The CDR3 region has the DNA TGTGCCAGCAGTCCATCCGTGAGGGTCCCGAACACTGAAGCTTTCTTT.

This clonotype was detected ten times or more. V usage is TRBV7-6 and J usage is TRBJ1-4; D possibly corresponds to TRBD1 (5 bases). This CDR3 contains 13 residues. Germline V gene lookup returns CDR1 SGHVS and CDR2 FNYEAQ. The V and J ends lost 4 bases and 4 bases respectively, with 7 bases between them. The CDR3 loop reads CASSSGGNEKLFF. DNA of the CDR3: TGTGCCAGCAGCTCGGGGGGTAATGAAAAACTGTTTTTT.

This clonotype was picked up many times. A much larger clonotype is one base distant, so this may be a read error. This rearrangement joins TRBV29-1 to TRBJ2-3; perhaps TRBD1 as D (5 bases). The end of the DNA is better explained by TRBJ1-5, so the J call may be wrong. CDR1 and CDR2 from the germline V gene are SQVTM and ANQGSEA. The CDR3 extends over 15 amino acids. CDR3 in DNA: TGCAGCGCCACGCTGGGAGCGGGGACCACAGATACGCAGCATTTT. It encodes CSATLGAGTTDTQHF.

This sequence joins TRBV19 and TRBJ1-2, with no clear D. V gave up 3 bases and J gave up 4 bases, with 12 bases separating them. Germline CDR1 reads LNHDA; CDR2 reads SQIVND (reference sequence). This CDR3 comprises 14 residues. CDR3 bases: TGTGCCAGTAGTATCAGCCCGACCACCTATGGCTACACCTTC. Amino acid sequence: CASSISPTTYGYTF.

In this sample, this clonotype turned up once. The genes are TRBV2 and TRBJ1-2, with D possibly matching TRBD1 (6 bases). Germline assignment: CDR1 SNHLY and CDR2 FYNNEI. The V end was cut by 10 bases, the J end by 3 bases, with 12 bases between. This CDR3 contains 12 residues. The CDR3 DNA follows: TGTGCCACTATGGGGGCCGACTATGGCTACACCTTC. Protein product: CATMGADYGYTF.

CDR3 coding DNA: TGTGCCTCTGAATCGGGACTAGCGTACTCCAAGGGGAACACCGGGGAGCTGTTTTTT. This sequence encodes CASESGLAYSKGNTGELFF. The J gene is TRBJ2-2, the V gene TRBV19, with TRBD2 matching 10 bases. From germline, CDR1 is LNHDA and CDR2 SQIVND (reference sequence). With 11 bases clipped from V and 1 base from J, the junction kept 19 bases outside the gene matches. The CDR3 loop spans 19 amino acids. Full variable domain (missing parts from reference TRBV19 and TRBJ2-2): DGGITQSPKYLFRKEGQNVTLSCEQNLNHDAMYWYRQDPGQGLRLIYYSQIVNDFQKGDIAEGYSVSREKKESFPLTVTSAQKNPTAFYLCASESGLAYSKGNTGELFFGEGSRLTVL.

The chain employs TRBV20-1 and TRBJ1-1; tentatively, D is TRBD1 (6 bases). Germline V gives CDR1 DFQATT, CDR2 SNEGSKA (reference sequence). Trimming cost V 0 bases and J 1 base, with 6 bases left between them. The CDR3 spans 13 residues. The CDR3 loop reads CSARDRGNTEAFF. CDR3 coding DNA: TGCAGTGCTAGAGACAGGGGGAACACTGAAGCTTTCTTT.

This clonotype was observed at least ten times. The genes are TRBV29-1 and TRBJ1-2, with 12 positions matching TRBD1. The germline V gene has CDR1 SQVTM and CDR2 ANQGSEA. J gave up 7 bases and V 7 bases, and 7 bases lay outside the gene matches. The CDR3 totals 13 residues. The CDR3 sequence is CSGWKGQGAGYTF. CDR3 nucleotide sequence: TGCAGCGGTTGGAAGGGACAGGGGGCTGGCTACACCTTC.

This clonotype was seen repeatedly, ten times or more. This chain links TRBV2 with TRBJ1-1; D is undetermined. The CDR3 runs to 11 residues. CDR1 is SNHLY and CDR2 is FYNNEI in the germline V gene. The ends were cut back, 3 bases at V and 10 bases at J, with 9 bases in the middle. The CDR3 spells CASSDRSGAFF. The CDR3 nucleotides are TGTGCCAGCAGTGACAGGTCGGGAGCTTTCTTT.

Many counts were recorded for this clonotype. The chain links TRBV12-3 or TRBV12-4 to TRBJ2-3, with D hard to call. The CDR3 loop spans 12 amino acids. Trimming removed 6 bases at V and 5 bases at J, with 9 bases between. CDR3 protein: CASSRHEDTQYF. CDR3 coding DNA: TGTGCCAGCAGCCGCCATGAAGATACGCAGTATTTT.